A selection of T cell receptor beta chains follows, all from one sample in a study of PD-1 blockade in classical Hodgkin lymphoma. Clones were read by immunoSEQ multiplex PCR, and TCRdb kept only the in-frame ones, dropping some. The sample lists 9,900 or so clones, about 78% occurring once. The input for sequencing was peripheral blood mononuclear cells (PBMCs), taken at baseline. These receptors originate from a human donor with classical Hodgkin lymphoma. The CDR3 runs from the conserved cysteine through the conserved F or W. The D gene is left open where the match is weak. Size tells how often a clone was seen (once, few, many) or the class of an expanded clone, and some rows leave it out.

v_call	clone_size	d_call	j_call	cdr3_nt	cdr3_aa
TRBV2	.	TRBD2	TRBJ2-4	TGTGCCAGCCAGAAGAGGACCGGGACCGGGGGGATTCAGTACTTC	CASQKRTGTGGIQYF
TRBV5-5	.	TRBD1	TRBJ2-2	TGTGCCAGCAACAAGGACAGGTTCGGGACCGGGGAGCTGTTTTTT	CASNKDRFGTGELFF
TRBV5-4	few	.	TRBJ2-7	TGTGCCAGCAGCTTGGGGCCTAGCTCTCTGGAAGAGCAGTACTTC	CASSLGPSSLEEQYF
TRBV2	few	TRBD2	TRBJ2-2	TGTGCCAGCAGTGTTGGCGGGAGGGCCACCGGGGAGCTGTTTTTT	CASSVGGRATGELFF
TRBV27	.	TRBD1	TRBJ2-7	TGTGCCAGCAGTTGGGACAGGTCCTACGAGCAGTACTTC	CASSWDRSYEQYF
TRBV5-4	.	TRBD2	TRBJ2-1	TGTGCCAGCAGCCAGGGACTAGCGGGAACAACTGAGCAGTTCTTC	CASSQGLAGTTEQFF
TRBV2	once	.	TRBJ2-5	TGTGCCACCCCCAAGGACCCAGGGGATGGGAGGGGGACCCAGTACTTC	CATPKDPGDGRGTQYF
TRBV18	.	.	TRBJ2-4	TGTGCCAGCTCACCAGATAGGATAGCCAAAAACATTCAGTACTTC	CASSPDRIAKNIQYF
TRBV28	.	TRBD2	TRBJ2-1	TGTGCCAGCAGCCATCCCGAGGGATTAGCGGGAGACGCCTACAATGAGCAGTTCTTC	CASSHPEGLAGDAYNEQFF
TRBV5-5	.	.	TRBJ1-3	TGTGCCAGCAGCAGGGCAGGGGTCGGCGGAAACACCATATATTTT	CASSRAGVGGNTIYF
TRBV19	.	TRBD1	TRBJ2-2	TGTGCCAGTAGTCCGGGGACAGGGTTCAGGAACACCGGGGAGCTGTTTTTT	CASSPGTGFRNTGELFF
TRBV14	once	.	TRBJ1-4	TGTGCCAGCAGCCAAGAATCCAGGTTACTGTTTTTT	CASSQESRLLFF
TRBV28	.	.	TRBJ2-1	TGTGCCAGCAGTCCCCTTCCGGGGGAGGCCCTCGATGAGCAGTTCTTC	CASSPLPGEALDEQFF